The clone carrying this TCR beta chain was seen a handful of times. These data come from a study of blood T cells in healthy people across ages. Primed by a sample-barcoded 5' primer and a J-beta primer mix, a second PCR proceeded for 7 to 11 cycles. Via MiXCR, TCRdb re-called the 5' RACE reads, giving one row per CDR3 protein. The table records more than 1.4 million distinct CDR3 sequences, about 43% of them present only once. J lost 2 bases, V lost 6 bases, and 8 bases had no gene match. The CDR3 loop spans 15 amino acids. PBMCs, at least 7 million per sample, were isolated. The chain combines TRBV12-3 or TRBV12-4 with TRBJ2-7; 9 nucleotides match TRBD2. The receptor was isolated from a woman aged 18-29 years in good health. The sample consisted of blood. The CDR3 is CASSKGLARAYEQYF. For the CDR3, the DNA is TGTGCCAGCAGCAAGGGACTAGCAAGAGCCTACGAGCAGTACTTC.